This T cell receptor beta chain derives from a study of blood T cell repertoires in COVID-19. Study-wide context: Samples representing acute and convalescent COVID-19 were sourced from the United States, Italy and Spain. The analysed material was cDNA or gDNA that came from T cells, B-cell-depleted T cells, or PBMCs.

This clone was seen only once. In the source study's methods: Reference gene primers were amplified, and this amplification served to estimate nucleated cell counts. This table comes from immunoSEQ multiplex PCR, and its TCRdb copy is limited to in-frame clones, with some not included. The D gene and trimming were derived from the DNA, and the V and J assignments and clone size from that table. The data show around 140,000 clones, about 86% seen once. Germline V gene sequence: CDR1 SGHTA, CDR2 FQGTGA. The CDR3 runs 17 residues. V dropped 3 bases and J dropped 3 bases, with 20 bases sitting between them.

Sequencing input: peripheral blood. This chain connects TRBV7-3 to TRBJ1-2; D is perhaps TRBD1 (5 bases). The sequence came from a woman aged 55-69 years with acute or convalescent COVID-19. The CDR3 spells CASSFSRESGDDYGYTF. CDR3 DNA sequence: TGTGCCAGCAGCTTTTCCCGGGAGTCGGGGGATGACTATGGCTACACCTTC.